The rows below give T cell receptor beta chains drawn from one sample of a study of blood T cell repertoires in COVID-19. Measured with immunoSEQ multiplex PCR; TCRdb has only the in-frame clones, and not every one. The sample has about 200,000 clones; 86% are singletons. The sequencing input was PBMCs or T cells enriched from blood (not recorded which). The receptors shown here come from a man between 40 and 49 years old with acute COVID-19. The CDR3 runs from the conserved cysteine through the conserved F or W. The order of the fields is D gene, clone size, J gene, V gene, CDR3 DNA, CDR3 protein. A D gene is named only where the DNA matches it firmly. Clone size is stated in some rows and not others, as once, few, many or a class when expanded.

d_gene: NA; abundance: NA; j_gene: TRBJ1-1; v_gene: TRBV5-1; CDR3nt: TGCGCCAGCAGCTTATATGGCAGGGTGGGCACTGAAGCTTTCTTT; CDR3aa: CASSLYGRVGTEAFF
d_gene: NA; abundance: many; j_gene: TRBJ1-1; v_gene: TRBV29-1; CDR3nt: TGCAGCGAAACATCAGGGGCCGTGAACACTGAAGCTTTCTTT; CDR3aa: CSETSGAVNTEAFF
d_gene: NA; abundance: NA; j_gene: TRBJ2-6; v_gene: TRBV5-5; CDR3nt: TGTGCCAGCAGCTCCGGACAGCCTGGGGCCAACGTCCTGACTTTC; CDR3aa: CASSSGQPGANVLTF
d_gene: NA; abundance: NA; j_gene: TRBJ1-3; v_gene: TRBV9; CDR3nt: TGTGCCAGCAGCGTAGAGGGGTCTGGAAACACCATATATTTT; CDR3aa: CASSVEGSGNTIYF
d_gene: TRBD1; abundance: NA; j_gene: TRBJ1-1; v_gene: TRBV29-1; CDR3nt: TGCAGCACCCGGGACAGGGTCGGGGCTGAAGCTTTCTTT; CDR3aa: CSTRDRVGAEAFF
d_gene: TRBD2; abundance: once; j_gene: TRBJ2-2; v_gene: TRBV19; CDR3nt: TGTGCCAGTCTGGCCCTCTCTATAGCGGGAAACGACACCGGGGAGCTGTTTTTT; CDR3aa: CASLALSIAGNDTGELFF
d_gene: NA; abundance: NA; j_gene: TRBJ1-1; v_gene: TRBV3-1/TRBV3-2; CDR3nt: TGTGCCAGCAGCCAAGCCCTTAACACTGAAGCTTTCTTT; CDR3aa: CASSQALNTEAFF
d_gene: NA; abundance: NA; j_gene: TRBJ2-1; v_gene: TRBV29-1; CDR3nt: TGCAACCCAGATGAGCAGTTCTTC; CDR3aa: CNPDEQFF
d_gene: TRBD1; abundance: NA; j_gene: TRBJ2-7; v_gene: TRBV18; CDR3nt: TGTGCCAGCTCGACCGGGACAGGAACCTACGAGCAGTACTTC; CDR3aa: CASSTGTGTYEQYF
d_gene: TRBD1; abundance: NA; j_gene: TRBJ1-5; v_gene: TRBV7-8; CDR3nt: TGTGCCAGCAGCTCCACAGGGGGCTACAGCAATCAGCCCCAGCATTTT; CDR3aa: CASSSTGGYSNQPQHF
d_gene: NA; abundance: NA; j_gene: TRBJ2-7; v_gene: TRBV12-3/TRBV12-4; CDR3nt: TGTGCCAGCACCCCTGAACAGGGCTACGAGCAGTACTTC; CDR3aa: CASTPEQGYEQYF
d_gene: TRBD1; abundance: NA; j_gene: TRBJ1-2; v_gene: TRBV4-1; CDR3nt: TGCGCCAGCAGCCAGGAGGGAACCGGGACAGGGAACACTGGCTACACCTTC; CDR3aa: CASSQEGTGTGNTGYTF
d_gene: NA; abundance: NA; j_gene: TRBJ2-2; v_gene: TRBV7-9; CDR3nt: TGTGCCAGCAGGGGGGGAGGTGGCACCGGGGAGCTGTTTTTT; CDR3aa: CASRGGGGTGELFF
d_gene: NA; abundance: NA; j_gene: TRBJ1-2; v_gene: TRBV27; CDR3nt: TGTGCCAGCATGCGGGGCTACACCTTC; CDR3aa: CASMRGYTF
d_gene: TRBD2; abundance: NA; j_gene: TRBJ2-5; v_gene: TRBV27; CDR3nt: TGTGCCAGCAGTTCCCTCCTAGGACTAGCGGGGGGTGAGACCCAGTACTTC; CDR3aa: CASSSLLGLAGGETQYF
d_gene: NA; abundance: many; j_gene: TRBJ2-7; v_gene: TRBV7-2; CDR3nt: TGTGCCAGCAGCGCAGCCTACGAGCAGTACTTC; CDR3aa: CASSAAYEQYF
d_gene: NA; abundance: NA; j_gene: TRBJ2-3; v_gene: TRBV28; CDR3nt: TGTGCCAGCAGTTTAGCGGAACTAGCCGCTCATAATTCAGATACGCAGTATTTT; CDR3aa: CASSLAELAAHNSDTQYF
d_gene: TRBD1; abundance: NA; j_gene: TRBJ2-7; v_gene: TRBV10-1; CDR3nt: TGCGCCAGCAGTGGGCCCACAGGGGGTCTCTCCTACGAGCAGTACTTC; CDR3aa: CASSGPTGGLSYEQYF
d_gene: TRBD2; abundance: NA; j_gene: TRBJ2-7; v_gene: TRBV19; CDR3nt: TGTGCCAGTAGCATCAGCGGGATATCCTACGAGCAGTACTTC; CDR3aa: CASSISGISYEQYF
d_gene: TRBD2; abundance: NA; j_gene: TRBJ2-3; v_gene: TRBV5-5; CDR3nt: TGTGCCAGCAAAAAACTAGCGGGAAGCACAGATACGCAGTATTTT; CDR3aa: CASKKLAGSTDTQYF
d_gene: NA; abundance: NA; j_gene: TRBJ2-1; v_gene: TRBV13; CDR3nt: TGTGCCAGTGTCGGGTGGAATGAGCAGTTCTTC; CDR3aa: CASVGWNEQFF
d_gene: TRBD2; abundance: NA; j_gene: TRBJ2-1; v_gene: TRBV3-1/TRBV3-2; CDR3nt: TGTGCCAGCAGCCAAGATCCCAAGCGGGAGCCCTACAATGAGCAGTTCTTC; CDR3aa: CASSQDPKREPYNEQFF
d_gene: NA; abundance: NA; j_gene: TRBJ1-3; v_gene: TRBV3-1/TRBV3-2; CDR3nt: TGTGCCAGCAGCCCCATAGGGAGGCCTGGAAACACCATATATTTT; CDR3aa: CASSPIGRPGNTIYF
d_gene: NA; abundance: NA; j_gene: TRBJ2-7; v_gene: TRBV27; CDR3nt: TGTGCCAGCAGTCCGGGGTACTCCTACGAGCAGTACTTC; CDR3aa: CASSPGYSYEQYF
d_gene: NA; abundance: NA; j_gene: TRBJ2-1; v_gene: TRBV7-3; CDR3nt: TGTGCCAGCAGCTTGTGGGGGCGCGATGAGCAGTTCTTC; CDR3aa: CASSLWGRDEQFF
d_gene: NA; abundance: NA; j_gene: TRBJ1-2; v_gene: TRBV7-9; CDR3nt: TGTGCCAGCAGCCCCTTGGACAGCTTGGGGTATGGCTACACCTTC; CDR3aa: CASSPLDSLGYGYTF
d_gene: NA; abundance: NA; j_gene: TRBJ2-7; v_gene: TRBV11-2; CDR3nt: TGTGCCAGCAGCTCCAGAGGAAGCTACGAGCAGTACTTC; CDR3aa: CASSSRGSYEQYF
d_gene: TRBD1; abundance: NA; j_gene: TRBJ2-5; v_gene: TRBV6-5; CDR3nt: TGTGCCAGCAGTTACCGACAGGGGGACCAAGAGACCCAGTACTTC; CDR3aa: CASSYRQGDQETQYF
d_gene: TRBD2; abundance: NA; j_gene: TRBJ2-3; v_gene: TRBV9; CDR3nt: TGTGCCAGCAGCGTCGAAGCGGGGCGCGGCACAGATACGCAGTATTTT; CDR3aa: CASSVEAGRGTDTQYF
d_gene: NA; abundance: NA; j_gene: TRBJ2-2; v_gene: TRBV19; CDR3nt: TGTGCCAGTAGTATAGACGTCCTAGCCGGGGAGCTGTTTTTT; CDR3aa: CASSIDVLAGELFF
d_gene: TRBD2; abundance: NA; j_gene: TRBJ2-1; v_gene: TRBV5-1; CDR3nt: TGCGCCAGCACCGCGGGAGTCGACAATGAGCAGTTCTTC; CDR3aa: CASTAGVDNEQFF
d_gene: TRBD1; abundance: NA; j_gene: TRBJ1-6; v_gene: TRBV18; CDR3nt: TGTGCCAGCTCACCAATCGACAGGGCAGAAGGAGCGGGTTCACCCCTCCACTTT; CDR3aa: CASSPIDRAEGAGSPLHF
d_gene: TRBD1; abundance: NA; j_gene: TRBJ1-2; v_gene: TRBV5-6; CDR3nt: TGTGCCAGCAGAACCCCCGACAGGGGTGGCTACACCTTC; CDR3aa: CASRTPDRGGYTF
d_gene: NA; abundance: NA; j_gene: TRBJ2-2; v_gene: TRBV5-1; CDR3nt: TGCGCCAGCAGTCTCCAAATGGACACATACACCGGGGAGCTGTTTTTT; CDR3aa: CASSLQMDTYTGELFF
d_gene: TRBD1; abundance: once; j_gene: TRBJ2-2; v_gene: TRBV24-1; CDR3nt: TGTGCCACCAGTGACTGGACAGGGAATTGGGGGGAGCTGTTTTTT; CDR3aa: CATSDWTGNWGELFF
d_gene: TRBD2; abundance: NA; j_gene: TRBJ2-1; v_gene: TRBV4-1; CDR3nt: TGCGCCAGCAGCCACCTCACTAGCGGGAGGACGAATGAGCAGTTCTTC; CDR3aa: CASSHLTSGRTNEQFF
d_gene: NA; abundance: NA; j_gene: TRBJ1-6; v_gene: TRBV6-6; CDR3nt: TGTGCCAGCAGTCCCATCATGCAGGGGATTTATTCACCCCTCCACTTT; CDR3aa: CASSPIMQGIYSPLHF
d_gene: NA; abundance: NA; j_gene: TRBJ1-2; v_gene: TRBV28; CDR3nt: TGTGCCAGCAGTTTAACGGACTCTACAATAGGGGGCTACACCTTC; CDR3aa: CASSLTDSTIGGYTF
d_gene: NA; abundance: NA; j_gene: TRBJ1-6; v_gene: TRBV6-4; CDR3nt: TGTGCCAGCAGTGACCCTAGGCGGGACTTCGCAGCCTATAATTCACCCCTCCACTTT; CDR3aa: CASSDPRRDFAAYNSPLHF
d_gene: TRBD1; abundance: NA; j_gene: TRBJ1-1; v_gene: TRBV7-8; CDR3nt: TGTGCCAGCAGCCTATCGGGACAGGGTTCGGCTTTCTTT; CDR3aa: CASSLSGQGSAFF